The present T cell receptor (beta chain) was sequenced within a study of identical twins. In TCRdb, the 5' RACE reads were re-called with MiXCR into one record per CDR3 protein. The table lists approximately 630,000 distinct CDR3 sequences, around 7.5% of them singletons, with roughly 1.6% in the top ten. The CDR3 loop spans 14 amino acids. This clonotype was counted ten times or more. In addition, the sample was reused for a study of yellow fever vaccine responses in identical twins.

The sequence derives from a woman aged 18-29 years in good health. The specimen sequenced was PBMCs. The chain recombines TRBV21-1 with TRBJ2-2. TRBV21-1 is shown as a pseudogene. The CDR3 sequence is CASSRERDTGELFF. The CDR3 DNA reads TGTGCCAGCAGCAGAGAGCGGGATACCGGGGAGCTGTTTTTT.